A single sample gave rise to the 32 T cell receptor beta chains below, sequenced in a study of technical replicates of blood from a handful of donors. Sequencing was performed with immunoSEQ multiplex PCR; in TCRdb, only in-frame clones are kept and a portion is missing. The data hold 75,000 to 95,000 clones, with roughly 90% observed a single time. The sample comprised T cells isolated from PBMCs. The source is a human donor in good health.

This clone came up once. This chain connects TRBV7-6 to TRBJ1-1, with D possibly matching TRBD1 (6 bases). Trimming left V 4 bases short and J 0 bases short, with 15 bases between. This CDR3 is built from 16 residues. The germline V gene encodes CDR1 SGHVS and CDR2 FNYEAQ. The CDR3 nucleotides read TGTGCCAGCAGCTCGGGGTTGGGGGCTATGAACACTGAAGCTTTCTTT. It translates to CASSSGLGAMNTEAFF.

The genes are TRBV9 and TRBJ2-3, with D possibly being TRBD1 (6 bases). Trimming left V 1 base short and J 7 bases short, with 19 bases between. The germline CDR1 and CDR2 sequences are SGDLS and YYNGEE. The CDR3 has 16 residues. CDR3 in amino acids: CASSVWTEPPGNTQYF. DNA for the CDR3: TGTGCCAGCAGCGTATGGACAGAACCCCCAGGGAATACGCAGTATTTT.

This chain uses TRBV9 with TRBJ1-1; D is uncertain. Germline-derived CDR1 and CDR2 are SGDLS and YYNGEE. This CDR3 contains 14 residues. The V and J ends lost 4 bases and 6 bases respectively, with 16 bases between them. Written as DNA, the CDR3 is TGTGCCAGCAGCCTTACTCTTAGCCATCCTGAAGCTTTCTTT. It yields the protein CASSLTLSHPEAFF. The variable domain in full, with the rest retrieved from reference TRBV9 and TRBJ1-1, is DSGVTQTPKHLITATGQRVTLRCSPRSGDLSVYWYQQSLDQGLQFLIQYYNGEERAKGNILERFSAQQFPDLHSELNLSSLELGDSALYFCASSLTLSHPEAFFGQGTRLTVV.

The CDR3 bases are TGTGCCAGCAGATCCAGGGGTGGGACTGAAGCTTTCTTT. It translates to CASRSRGGTEAFF. The chain combines TRBV6-5 with TRBJ1-1; a possible D gene is TRBD1 (6 bases). With 6 bases removed from V and 5 bases from J, the gap between germline ends came to 13 bases. Germline-derived CDR1 and CDR2 are MNHEY and SVGAGI. The CDR3 has 13 amino acids.

This clone was found once. The chain recombines TRBV13 with TRBJ1-5, with 9 nucleotides matching TRBD1. V shed 0 bases and J 1 base; nucleotides not matched to a gene: 1. Germline CDR1 reads PRHDT; CDR2 reads FYEKMQ (reference sequence). The CDR3 is 16 amino acids. CDR3: CASSLGGQGSNQPQHF. The CDR3 DNA reads as TGTGCCAGCAGCTTAGGGGGACAGGGAAGCAATCAGCCCCAGCATTTT.

This chain joins TRBV28 and TRBJ2-7; 9 bases are a match to TRBD2. Germline CDR1 reads MDHEN; CDR2 reads SYDVKM. The ends lost 10 bases at V and 6 bases at J; junction bases unmatched: 16. The CDR3 has 15 residues. The CDR3 nucleotides are TGTGCCACCAAAGTGGGACTAGCTGGTCCAGGCGAGCAGTACTTC. The encoded protein is CATKVGLAGPGEQYF. The full variable domain, completed using reference TRBV28 and TRBJ2-7, is DVKVTQSSRYLVKRTGEKVFLECVQDMDHENMFWYRQDPGLGLRLIYFSYDVKMKEKGDIPEGYSVSREKKERFSLILESASTNQTSMYLCATKVGLAGPGEQYFGPGTRLTVT.

CDR3 nucleotides: TGTGCCAGTAGTATGTATGCGCTGGATGGCTACACCTTC. Translation gives CASSMYALDGYTF. The chain couples TRBV19 to TRBJ1-2; D remains ambiguous. Germline V gene lookup returns CDR1 LNHDA and CDR2 SQIVND (reference sequence). V was clipped by 3 bases and J by 6 bases, with 11 bases between them. This CDR3 is built from 13 residues. Full variable domain (remainder filled in from reference TRBV19 and TRBJ1-2): DGGITQSPKYLFRKEGQNVTLSCEQNLNHDAMYWYRQDPGQGLRLIYYSQIVNDFQKGDIAEGYSVSREKKESFPLTVTSAQKNPTAFYLCASSMYALDGYTFGSGTRLTVV.

This chain links TRBV5-6 with TRBJ2-1, with 10 bases that match TRBD2. This CDR3 contains 19 residues. V was clipped by 4 bases and J by 0 bases; unmatched bases: 13. The germline V gene has CDR1 SGHDT and CDR2 YYEEEE. The CDR3 DNA sequence: TGTGCCAGCAGCCCGGGGACTAGCGTCTTTGGGAGCTCCTACAATGAGCAGTTCTTC. Amino acid sequence: CASSPGTSVFGSSYNEQFF.

The V and J genes are TRBV5-6 and TRBJ2-5, with 12 bases fitting TRBD2. The V gene end was trimmed by 3 bases and the J gene end by 5 bases; junction bases not matched to a gene: 2. There are 14 residues in the CDR3. Germline V gene lookup returns CDR1 SGHDT and CDR2 YYEEEE. The CDR3 bases are TGTGCCAGCAGCTCCCTAGCGGGAGGGGAGACCCAGTACTTC. Encoded protein: CASSSLAGGETQYF.

J is TRBJ1-2 and V is TRBV28, with TRBD1 as a possible D gene (5 bases). The CDR3 spans 14 residues. Germline V gene sequence: CDR1 MDHEN, CDR2 SYDVKM. V was shortened by 6 bases and J by 6 bases, with 17 bases between the two germline ends. The CDR3 loop is CASSPPGGTDGYTF. The CDR3 nucleotides are TGTGCCAGCAGCCCTCCTGGGGGGACGGATGGCTACACCTTC.

This clone was found once. The chain carries TRBV27 and TRBJ2-1, with a weak D call TRBD1 (6 bases). The germline gives CDR1 MNHEY, CDR2 SMNVEV (reference sequence). Trimming took 5 bases from V and 8 from J, leaving 10 bases between them. The CDR3 has 12 residues. The CDR3 region is CASSPTGYEQFF. CDR3 in DNA: TGTGCCAGCAGTCCCACAGGGTATGAGCAGTTCTTC.

The chain uses TRBV19 and TRBJ1-1, with D unclear. The CDR3 is 13 amino acids. The germline CDR1 and CDR2 sequences are LNHDA and SQIVND (reference sequence). Trimming shortened V by 7 bases and J by 0 bases, and 9 bases separated the two germline ends. The CDR3 spells CASKAELNTEAFF. The CDR3, as DNA: TGTGCCAGTAAGGCGGAACTGAACACTGAAGCTTTCTTT.

The chain combines TRBV6-1 with TRBJ1-2; 7 nucleotides line up with TRBD1. Germline CDR1 and CDR2: MNHNS and SASEGT. The length of the CDR3 is 13 residues. Unmatched junction bases numbered 9, after V lost 4 bases and J lost 10 bases. DNA of the CDR3: TGTGCCAGCAGTGGAGGGACAGTGGGTTTCTACACCTTC. This encodes CASSGGTVGFYTF.

The chain has TRBV27 and TRBJ2-3, with a tentative D call TRBD1 (5 bases). Germline V lookup: CDR1 MNHEY, CDR2 SMNVEV (reference sequence). There are 15 residues in the CDR3. The V end was cut by 0 bases, the J end by 6 bases, with 13 bases between. The CDR3 nucleotides read TGTGCCAGCAGTTTATCGATCAGGGCGAGCGATACGCAGTATTTT. As protein: CASSLSIRASDTQYF.

This rearrangement joins TRBV5-1 to TRBJ1-1, with a tentative D call TRBD1 (6 bases). The germline V gene has CDR1 SGHRS and CDR2 YFSETQ. The CDR3 is made up of 14 amino acids. V gave up 0 bases and J gave up 11 bases, with 17 bases separating them. CDR3 sequence: CASSLDVGARVAFF. The CDR3 DNA reads as TGCGCCAGCAGCTTGGACGTGGGGGCCCGAGTCGCTTTCTTT.

The chain links TRBV2 to TRBJ1-2; tentative D call: TRBD1 (5 bases). This CDR3 comprises 14 residues. V gave up 2 bases and J gave up 6 bases, with 13 bases separating them. CDR1 and CDR2 (germline): SNHLY, FYNNEI. CDR3 in amino acids: CASSEQGYENGYTF. The CDR3 DNA reads as TGTGCCAGCAGTGAACAGGGTTACGAGAATGGCTACACCTTC.

The CDR3 bases are TGTGCCAGCAGCTTAGACGGGGGAGCTACAGGGGCCAACGTCCTGACTTTC. Its translation is CASSLDGGATGANVLTF. The V gene is TRBV11-2, the J gene TRBJ2-6; D might be TRBD2 (6 bases). Per the germline V gene, CDR1 is SGHAT and CDR2 is FQNNGV. Trimming took off 0 bases at V and 4 bases at J, with 13 bases between the two ends. The CDR3 is 17 amino acids.

The chain joins TRBV5-1 to TRBJ2-4, with 8 nucleotides matching TRBD1. J was trimmed by 8 bases and V by 0 bases; bases with no gene match: 7. The CDR3 is 15 amino acids. CDR1 is SGHRS, CDR2 YFSETQ, per germline. CDR3 sequence reads: CASSLGGQGRDIQYF. The CDR3 coding sequence is TGCGCCAGCAGCTTGGGAGGACAGGGTCGGGACATTCAGTACTTC. The variable domain in full, with the rest retrieved from reference TRBV5-1 and TRBJ2-4, is KAGVTQTPRYLIKTRGQQVTLSCSPISGHRSVSWYQQTPGQGLQFLFEYFSETQRNKGNFPGRFSGRQFSNSRSEMNVSTLELGDSALYLCASSLGGQGRDIQYFGAGTRLSVL.

This clone was recorded only once. This chain connects TRBV2 to TRBJ2-1, with D perhaps TRBD1 (6 bases). The germline V gene encodes CDR1 SNHLY and CDR2 FYNNEI. The CDR3 runs 16 residues. The V gene lost 7 bases and the J gene lost 2 bases, with 18 bases spanning the gap. The CDR3 DNA reads TGTGCCAGCAAAGGTCAGGGGTTGATTACCTACAATGAGCAGTTCTTC. This translates into CASKGQGLITYNEQFF.

The chain is built from TRBV9 and TRBJ2-1, with D possibly being TRBD2 (6 bases). The CDR3 runs 15 residues. The germline CDR1 and CDR2 sequences are SGDLS and YYNGEE. V was pared by 3 bases and J by 8 bases, with 18 bases between. In nucleotides, the CDR3 is TGTGCCAGCAGCGGACGACTAGGGTTACTCGATGAGCAGTTCTTC. It codes for CASSGRLGLLDEQFF.

This clone was recorded once. The CDR3 reads CASSSRRPPSEQYF. CDR3 DNA sequence: TGTGCCAGCAGCTCCCGGCGGCCCCCCTCCGAGCAGTACTTC. The chain has TRBV7-9 and TRBJ2-7; D unclear. CDR1 is SEHNR and CDR2 is FQNEAQ in the germline V gene (reference sequence). Trimming took off 4 bases at V and 6 bases at J, with 16 bases between the two ends. This CDR3 is built from 14 residues.

This clone has just a few counts. The genes are TRBV30 and TRBJ1-5; 8 nucleotides match TRBD1. Per the germline V gene, CDR1 is GTSNPN and CDR2 is SVGIG (reference sequence). V was pared by 6 bases and J by 3 bases, with 4 bases of the junction left unmatched. The CDR3 extends over 13 amino acids. The CDR3 DNA follows: TGTGCCTGCTCGGGACAGGTCAATCAGCCCCAGCATTTT. Its protein product is CACSGQVNQPQHF. Complete variable domain (other parts from reference TRBV30 and TRBJ1-5): SQTIHQWPATLVQPVGSPLSLECTVEGTSNPNLYWYRQAAGRGLQLLFYSVGIGQISSEVPQNLSASRPQDRQFILSSKKLLLSDSGFYLCACSGQVNQPQHFGDGTRLSIL.

V gene TRBV28 combines with J gene TRBJ1-2; TRBD1 matches at 9 bases. The CDR3 contains 18 residues. CDR1 is MDHEN and CDR2 is SYDVKM in the germline V gene. V was pared by 3 bases and J by 0 bases, with 11 bases of the junction left unmatched. CDR3 nucleotides: TGTGCCAGCAGTTTTACCGGGACAGGGTATGGAGCTAACTATGGCTACACCTTC. Translated: CASSFTGTGYGANYGYTF.

This clone was seen more than once but under ten times. CDR3: CASSKNLEAFF. The CDR3 DNA sequence: TGTGCCAGCAGTAAAAACCTAGAAGCTTTCTTT. The chain has TRBV25-1 and TRBJ1-1; the D is unclear. This CDR3 contains 11 residues. Trimming removed 5 bases at V and 8 bases at J, with 9 bases between. Germline CDR1 is MGHDK and CDR2 is SYGVNS.

J is TRBJ1-1 and V is TRBV4-2, with D maybe TRBD1 (6 bases). Germline lookup yields CDR1 LGHNA and CDR2 YNFKEQ. The CDR3 contains 18 residues. V dropped 0 bases and J dropped 0 bases, with 17 bases sitting between them. CDR3 protein: CASSQDGGLGGMNTEAFF. The DNA for the CDR3 is TGTGCCAGCAGCCAAGATGGGGGCTTGGGGGGGATGAACACTGAAGCTTTCTTT.

V is TRBV29-1 and J is TRBJ2-1; 7 nucleotides match TRBD1. After removal of 4 bases from V and 9 bases from J, the junction contained 9 bases not matched to a gene. CDR1 and CDR2 from the germline V gene are SQVTM and ANQGSEA. The CDR3 has 13 residues. CDR3 sequence: CSVGTGQRIEQFF. As DNA, the CDR3 is TGCAGCGTTGGAACGGGACAGAGGATTGAGCAGTTCTTC.

This chain links TRBV6-1 with TRBJ2-7; 11 bases fit TRBD2. This CDR3 has 14 amino acids. From germline, CDR1 is MNHNS and CDR2 SASEGT. V trimming: 5 bases; J trimming: 5 bases; junction bases outside the gene matches: 5. CDR3 DNA sequence: TGTGCCAGCAGTCCTAGCGGGAGGTCCCACGAGCAGTACTTC. Amino acids: CASSPSGRSHEQYF.

The chain recombines TRBV2 with TRBJ2-7; 9 bases fit TRBD2. Germline loops: CDR1 SNHLY, CDR2 FYNNEI. The CDR3 sequence is 13 residues long. Trimming removed 4 bases from V and 2 bases from J; junction bases left unmatched: 0. Written as DNA, the CDR3 is TGTGCCAGCAGTGGACTAGCGGCCTACGAGCAGTACTTC. Encoded protein: CASSGLAAYEQYF.

This clone was seen a single time. The rearrangement links TRBV5-6 to TRBJ2-7; perhaps TRBD2 as D (5 bases). Deletions cut 2 bases from V and 7 bases from J, with 13 bases between. Germline V gene lookup returns CDR1 SGHDT and CDR2 YYEEEE. The CDR3 consists of 13 residues. The CDR3 is CASSLKIRGEQYF. CDR3 DNA: TGTGCCAGCAGCTTAAAAATTCGGGGTGAGCAGTACTTC. Using reference TRBV5-6 and TRBJ2-7 for the parts outside the CDR3, the full variable domain is DAGVTQSPTHLIKTRGQQVTLRCSPKSGHDTVSWYQQALGQGPQFIFQYYEEEERQRGNFPDRFSGHQFPNYSSELNVNALLLGDSALYLCASSLKIRGEQYFGPGTRLTVT.

The chain links TRBV5-1 to TRBJ2-7; D might be TRBD1 (5 bases). This CDR3 has 14 amino acids. Trimming left V 2 bases short and J 0 bases short, with 9 bases between. Germline V gives CDR1 SGHRS, CDR2 YFSETQ. In nucleotides, the CDR3 is TGCGCCAGCAGCTTAGAAGGGGTCTCCTACGAGCAGTACTTC. It codes for CASSLEGVSYEQYF.

The chain employs TRBV7-6 and TRBJ2-5; 9 bases fit TRBD1. Germline V gene lookup returns CDR1 SGHVS and CDR2 FNYEAQ. The CDR3 is made up of 13 amino acids. Trimming took 10 bases from V and 5 from J; bases not matched to a gene: 8. The CDR3 loop is CATQQGARETQYF. In DNA form, the CDR3 reads TGTGCCACCCAACAGGGGGCGCGGGAGACCCAGTACTTC. The complete variable domain, with remaining parts taken from reference TRBV7-6 and TRBJ2-5, reads GAGVSQSPRYKVTKRGQDVALRCDPISGHVSLYWYRQALGQGPEFLTYFNYEAQQDKSGLPNDRFSAERPEGSISTLTIQRTEQRDSAMYRCATQQGARETQYFGPGTRLLVL.

This chain joins TRBV19 and TRBJ2-7; 7 bases are a match to TRBD1. After removal of 6 bases from V and 2 bases from J, the junction contained 10 bases not matched to a gene. Germline assignment: CDR1 LNHDA and CDR2 SQIVND (reference sequence). The CDR3 runs 15 residues. The chain's CDR3 is CASSLTPGQTYEQYF. The CDR3, as DNA: TGTGCCAGTAGCCTCACCCCGGGACAGACCTACGAGCAGTACTTC.